The 12 T cell receptor beta chains presented below share a single source sample, sequenced in a study of CD8+ T cells in alopecia areata. Treatment indicated: oral pan-JAK inhibitor, 5-10 mg twice daily. RNA extraction was followed by reverse transcription into cDNA, which acted as the sequencing template. Some clones are missing from TCRdb's copy, which holds only in-frame ones; the method was immunoSEQ multiplex PCR. This sample has approximately 140,000 clones; 86% occur once, and the top ten carry less than 15%. Source: CD8+ T cells sorted from blood, taken at week 4, from a patient treated with tofacitinib. The receptors come from a human donor with alopecia areata.

V and J are TRBV7-2 and TRBJ2-7; 11 bases line up with TRBD2. Unmatched junction bases numbered 2, after V lost 5 bases and J lost 2 bases. This CDR3 spans 14 amino acids. Germline CDR1 SGHTA, CDR2 FQGNSA. This CDR3 is CASSPGLAAYEQYF. The DNA for the CDR3 is TGTGCCAGCAGCCCGGGACTAGCGGCCTACGAGCAGTACTTC.

This sequence joins TRBV4-2 and TRBJ2-2, with D perhaps matching TRBD2 (6 bases). CDR1 is LGHNA and CDR2 is YNFKEQ in the germline V gene. This CDR3 is built from 16 residues. Trimming took off 0 bases at V and 5 bases at J, with 13 bases between the two ends. The CDR3 spells CASSQDRERVTGELFF. The CDR3 DNA is TGTGCCAGCAGCCAAGATCGGGAGCGGGTGACCGGGGAGCTGTTTTTT.

The genes are TRBV25-1 and TRBJ2-5, with TRBD2 matching over 7 bases. This CDR3 is built from 14 residues. Germline CDR1 MGHDK, CDR2 SYGVNS. The V gene end was trimmed by 3 bases and the J gene end by 1 base; junction bases not matched to a gene: 2. In DNA form, the CDR3 reads TGTGCCAGCAGTGAGGGGGGGTTCCAAGAGACCCAGTACTTC. Its protein is CASSEGGFQETQYF.

This clone was seen only once. The J gene is TRBJ2-7, the V gene TRBV4-1, with 9 bases fitting TRBD1. This CDR3 region has 16 residues. Germline V gene lookup returns CDR1 MGHRA and CDR2 YSYEKL. J gave up 4 bases and V 1 base, and 8 bases lay outside the gene matches. The CDR3 sequence is CASSQVIQGAKYEQYF. The DNA of the CDR3 is TGCGCCAGCAGCCAAGTTATACAGGGGGCGAAGTACGAGCAGTACTTC.

The chain employs TRBV13 and TRBJ1-1; D remains ambiguous. V lost 4 bases and J 3 bases, leaving 12 bases between the germline ends. The CDR3 has 14 amino acids. CDR1 is PRHDT, CDR2 FYEKMQ, per germline (reference sequence). DNA for the CDR3: TGTGCCAGCAGCTCCCGCGACGGGGACACTGAAGCTTTCTTT. Encoded protein: CASSSRDGDTEAFF.

The chain employs TRBV30 and TRBJ2-7, with 9 bases matching TRBD1. V shed 0 bases, J shed 2 bases, and the junction held 2 bases outside the gene matches. Germline V CDR1 and CDR2: GTSNPN, SVGIG (reference sequence). The CDR3 extends over 14 amino acids. CDR3 sequence (DNA): TGTGCCTGGAGTGTACGACAGGGGGCCTACGAGCAGTACTTC. Protein sequence: CAWSVRQGAYEQYF.

The chain recombines TRBV11-2 with TRBJ2-1, with TRBD2 matching 13 bases. The V and J ends lost 0 bases and 0 bases, in that order; junction bases with no gene match: 5. Germline assignment: CDR1 SGHAT and CDR2 FQNNGV. The CDR3 is made up of 19 amino acids. The CDR3 region is CASSLDGLAGVASYNEQFF. CDR3 DNA: TGTGCCAGCAGCTTAGATGGACTAGCGGGAGTAGCCTCCTACAATGAGCAGTTCTTC.

V gene TRBV10-3 combines with J gene TRBJ2-1, with D hard to call. V lost 6 bases and J 2 bases, leaving 5 bases between the germline ends. This CDR3 region has 12 residues. Germline values: CDR1 ENHRY, CDR2 SYGVKD. CDR3 in amino acids: CAIRATYNEQFF. CDR3 bases: TGTGCCATCAGGGCCACCTACAATGAGCAGTTCTTC.

Points on this clone: The same CDR3 arises from other DNA sequences in this sample as well. The gene calls are TRBV29-1 and TRBJ2-7; 7 bases match TRBD2. Germline V lookup: CDR1 SQVTM, CDR2 ANQGSEA. This CDR3 is 12 amino acids long. Unmatched junction bases numbered 2, after V lost 6 bases and J lost 0 bases. The CDR3 region is CSVRGDSYEQYF. The CDR3 DNA reads as TGCAGCGTCCGGGGGGACTCCTACGAGCAGTACTTC.

This clone turned up a few times. The V call is TRBV10-2, the J call TRBJ2-2; tentatively, D is TRBD2 (5 bases). V lost 8 bases and J lost 6, with 16 bases in between. The CDR3 spans 14 residues. The germline V gene has CDR1 WSHSY and CDR2 SAAADI. CDR3 residues: CASALNGVPGELFF. CDR3 coding DNA: TGCGCCAGCGCTCTCAACGGGGTCCCCGGGGAGCTGTTTTTT.

The chain employs TRBV2 and TRBJ2-7; the match to TRBD1 covers 8 bases. The V gene's germline CDR1 is SNHLY and CDR2 FYNNEI. The V and J ends lost 11 bases and 4 bases, in that order; junction bases with no gene match: 7. This CDR3 has 12 amino acids. This CDR3 is CASGQGGYEQYF. The CDR3 nucleotides read TGTGCCTCCGGACAGGGCGGATACGAGCAGTACTTC.

This sequence joins TRBV5-1 and TRBJ1-1; 8 nucleotides agree with TRBD1. V shed 4 bases and J 8 bases; nucleotides not matched to a gene: 7. Germline lookup yields CDR1 SGHRS and CDR2 YFSETQ. CDR3 size: 13 residues. The CDR3 DNA follows: TGCGCCAGCAGCCCGGAAGGACAGGGCGAAGCTTTCTTT. This sequence encodes CASSPEGQGEAFF.